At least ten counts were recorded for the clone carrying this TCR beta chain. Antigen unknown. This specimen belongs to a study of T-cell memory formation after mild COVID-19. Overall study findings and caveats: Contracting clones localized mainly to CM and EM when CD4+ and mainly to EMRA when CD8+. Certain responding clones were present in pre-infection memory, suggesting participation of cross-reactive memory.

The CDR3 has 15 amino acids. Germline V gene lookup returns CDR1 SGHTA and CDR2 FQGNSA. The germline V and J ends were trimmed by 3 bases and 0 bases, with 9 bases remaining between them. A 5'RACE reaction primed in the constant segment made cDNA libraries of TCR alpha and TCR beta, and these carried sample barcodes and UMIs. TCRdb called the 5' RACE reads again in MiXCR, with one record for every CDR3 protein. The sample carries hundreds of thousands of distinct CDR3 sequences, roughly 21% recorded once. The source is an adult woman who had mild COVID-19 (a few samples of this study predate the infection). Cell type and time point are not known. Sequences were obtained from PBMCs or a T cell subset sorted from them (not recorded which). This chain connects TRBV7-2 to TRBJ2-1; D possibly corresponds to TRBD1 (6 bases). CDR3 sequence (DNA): TGTGCCAGCAGCTTCCGGGACACCTCCTACAATGAGCAGTTCTTC. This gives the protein CASSFRDTSYNEQFF.